The clone carrying this TCR beta chain was seen many times. The antigen is undetermined. The data belong to a study of breast tumors, draining lymph nodes, adjacent tissues. The study's findings and limits: Data fit most tumor T cells coming from lymph node, expanding in tumor.

The germline V gene encodes CDR1 DFQATT and CDR2 SNEGSKA (reference sequence). Trimming took off 5 bases at V and 3 bases at J, with 13 bases between the two ends. This CDR3 spans 14 amino acids. A single record per CDR3 protein comes from TCRdb applying MiXCR to the multiplex PCR reads. The sample contains about 9,000 distinct CDR3 sequences, under 50% of which appear only once. Sequencing was performed on tumor-adjacent breast tissue. This clonotype originated in a female donor with breast cancer. Some clones in this sample may be carry-over from other donors' samples. The chain recombines TRBV20-1 with TRBJ1-4; no reliable D call. CDR3 coding DNA: TGCAGTGCTCCTAAGGGAGGCGCTAATGAAAAACTGTTTTTT. Its translation is CSAPKGGANEKLFF.